A single sample is the source of the 8 T cell receptor beta chains below, sequenced in a study of blood T cell repertoires in COVID-19. TCRdb's copy holds only in-frame clones and misses some; the assay was immunoSEQ multiplex PCR. The sample consists of around 250,000 clones, 85% to 90% of them appearing once. The sample was PBMCs or T cells enriched from blood (not recorded which). The source is a man younger than 30 who had recovered from COVID-19.

The chain employs TRBV28 and TRBJ1-4, with D hard to call. CDR3 length: 13 amino acids. Trimming cost V 3 bases and J 8 bases, with 10 bases left between them. Germline CDR1 reads MDHEN; CDR2 reads SYDVKM. Here the CDR3 DNA reads TGTGCCAGCAGTTTTTCCCCGGTGGAAAAACTGTTTTTT. Amino acids: CASSFSPVEKLFF.

The chain is built from TRBV2 and TRBJ1-2, with D perhaps TRBD1 (6 bases). CDR1 is SNHLY and CDR2 is FYNNEI in the germline V gene. The CDR3 is 13 amino acids. V was trimmed by 6 bases and J by 4 bases, leaving 12 bases between them. As DNA, the CDR3 is TGTGCCAGCAGCGACAGGCTGATCTATGGCTACACCTTC. Translated: CASSDRLIYGYTF.

The chain uses TRBV15 and TRBJ1-4; D remains ambiguous. The CDR3 sequence is 16 residues long. Trimming took off 0 bases at V and 4 bases at J, with 12 bases between the two ends. The germline V gene encodes CDR1 LNHNV and CDR2 YYDKDF (reference sequence). The CDR3 is CATSRDHGGFNEKLFF. CDR3 nucleotides: TGTGCCACCAGCAGAGATCATGGAGGTTTTAATGAAAAACTGTTTTTT.

The chain joins TRBV27 to TRBJ1-1; D not certain. Trimming left V 2 bases short and J 0 bases short, with 7 bases between. Looked up from germline, CDR1 is MNHEY and CDR2 is SMNVEV (reference sequence). The CDR3 extends over 14 amino acids. The CDR3 sequence is CASSLSQMNTEAFF. Written as DNA, the CDR3 is TGTGCCAGCAGTTTAAGTCAGATGAACACTGAAGCTTTCTTT.

The chain is built from TRBV7-8 and TRBJ1-3; D is undetermined. Trimming shortened V by 5 bases and J by 3 bases, and 5 bases separated the two germline ends. Germline V gene data show CDR1 as SGHVS and CDR2 as FQNEAQ. The CDR3 runs 12 residues. CDR3 sequence: CASSRYGNTIYF. DNA for the CDR3: TGTGCCAGCAGCCGATATGGAAACACCATATATTTT.

This chain connects TRBV10-3 to TRBJ1-6, with D possibly TRBD1 on 6 matching bases. Germline assignment: CDR1 ENHRY and CDR2 SYGVKD. The CDR3 length is 13 residues. V lost 3 bases and J lost 11, with 11 bases in between. The CDR3 nucleotides are TGTGCCATCAGTGATTTGGACAGTGCACCCCTCCACTTT. This codes for CAISDLDSAPLHF.

This chain joins TRBV29-1 and TRBJ1-2; TRBD1 agrees at 9 bases. V lost 6 bases to trimming and J lost 7 bases; unmatched junction nucleotides: 6. The CDR3 contains 12 residues. The germline V gene encodes CDR1 SQVTM and CDR2 ANQGSEA. Here the CDR3 DNA reads TGCAGCGTCGGCCGGGACAGGGCTGGCTACACCTTC. Translation: CSVGRDRAGYTF.

This sequence joins TRBV5-4 and TRBJ2-4; unclear D gene. This CDR3 contains 14 residues. V was cut by 1 base and J by 2 bases, with 7 bases left in between. The V gene's germline CDR1 is SGHNT and CDR2 YYREEE (reference sequence). CDR3 in amino acids: CASSLPSSKNIQYF. In DNA, the CDR3 is TGTGCCAGCAGCTTGCCTAGTTCCAAAAACATTCAGTACTTC.